The present T cell receptor beta chain was sequenced within a study of neoadjuvant anti-PD-1 for oral cavity cancer. Assay: immunoSEQ multiplex PCR; the TCRdb copy retains only in-frame clones and omits some. In the table there are about 14,000 clones, around three quarters of which are singletons. This clone was observed a few times. Trimming removed 4 bases from V and 4 bases from J; junction bases left unmatched: 6. The CDR3 is made up of 17 amino acids. The germline CDR1 and CDR2 sequences are LNHDA and SQIVND (reference sequence). This sample's time point: after neoadjuvant nivolumab, at surgical resection.

The sequence came from a person between 40 and 85 years old with oral cavity squamous cell carcinoma. The chain has TRBV19 and TRBJ2-2, with 13 bases identical to TRBD2. This material consisted of PBMCs, taken after nivolumab (anti-PD-1) treatment. CDR3 in DNA: TGTGCCAGTAGTACCTGGACTAGCGGGAGAGGCACCGGGGAGCTGTTTTTT. Translation: CASSTWTSGRGTGELFF.